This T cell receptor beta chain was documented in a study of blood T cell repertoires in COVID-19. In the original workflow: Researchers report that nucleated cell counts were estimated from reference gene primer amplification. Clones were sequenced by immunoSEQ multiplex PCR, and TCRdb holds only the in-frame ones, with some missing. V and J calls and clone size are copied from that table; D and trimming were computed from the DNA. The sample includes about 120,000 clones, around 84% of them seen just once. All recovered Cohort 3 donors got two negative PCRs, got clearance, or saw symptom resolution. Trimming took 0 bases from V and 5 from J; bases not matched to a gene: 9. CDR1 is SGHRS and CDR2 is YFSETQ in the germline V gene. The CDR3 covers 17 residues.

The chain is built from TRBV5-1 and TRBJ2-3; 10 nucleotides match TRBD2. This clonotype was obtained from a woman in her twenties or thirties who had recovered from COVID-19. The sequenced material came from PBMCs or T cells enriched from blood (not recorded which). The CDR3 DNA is TGCGCCAGCAGCTTGGAAGTGCTAGCGGGAGAGAAAGATACGCAGTATTTT. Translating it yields CASSLEVLAGEKDTQYF.